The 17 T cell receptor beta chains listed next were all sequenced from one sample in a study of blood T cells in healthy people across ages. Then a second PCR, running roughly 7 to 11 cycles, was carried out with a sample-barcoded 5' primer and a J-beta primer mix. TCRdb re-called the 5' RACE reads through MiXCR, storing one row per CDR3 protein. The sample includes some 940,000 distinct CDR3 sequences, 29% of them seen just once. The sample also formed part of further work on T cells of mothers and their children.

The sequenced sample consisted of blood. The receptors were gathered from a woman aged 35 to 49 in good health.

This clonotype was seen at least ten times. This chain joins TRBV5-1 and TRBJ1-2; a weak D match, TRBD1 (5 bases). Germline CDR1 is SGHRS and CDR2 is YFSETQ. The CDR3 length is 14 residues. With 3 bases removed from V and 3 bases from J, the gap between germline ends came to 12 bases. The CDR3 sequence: CASSSAETDYGYTF. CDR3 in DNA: TGCGCCAGCAGCTCGGCGGAGACAGACTATGGCTACACCTTC.

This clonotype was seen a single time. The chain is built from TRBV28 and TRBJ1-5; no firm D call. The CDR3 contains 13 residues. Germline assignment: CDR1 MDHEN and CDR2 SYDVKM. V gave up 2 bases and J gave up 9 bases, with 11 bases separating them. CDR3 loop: CASSLGGDWPQHF. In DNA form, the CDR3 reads TGTGCCAGCAGTTTAGGAGGCGACTGGCCCCAGCATTTT.

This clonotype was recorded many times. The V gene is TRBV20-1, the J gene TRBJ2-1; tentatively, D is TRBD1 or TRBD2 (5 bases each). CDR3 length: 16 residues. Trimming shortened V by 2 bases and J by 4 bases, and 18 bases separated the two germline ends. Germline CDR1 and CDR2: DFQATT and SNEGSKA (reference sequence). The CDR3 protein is CSARNPRGGAYNEQFF. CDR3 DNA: TGCAGTGCTAGAAATCCCCGTGGGGGAGCGTACAATGAGCAGTTCTTC.

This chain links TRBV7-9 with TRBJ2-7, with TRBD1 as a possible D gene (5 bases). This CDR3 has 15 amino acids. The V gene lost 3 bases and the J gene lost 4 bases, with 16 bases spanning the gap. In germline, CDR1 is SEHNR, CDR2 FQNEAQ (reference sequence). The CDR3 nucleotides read TGTGCCAGCAGCTTCGGGCAGGGATCTGGGTACGAGCAGTACTTC. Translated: CASSFGQGSGYEQYF.

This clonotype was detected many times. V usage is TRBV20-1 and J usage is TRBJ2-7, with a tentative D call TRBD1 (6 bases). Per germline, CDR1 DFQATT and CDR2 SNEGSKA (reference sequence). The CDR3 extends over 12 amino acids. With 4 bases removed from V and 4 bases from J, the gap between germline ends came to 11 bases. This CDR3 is CSANTGFYEQYF. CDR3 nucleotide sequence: TGCAGTGCTAATACAGGGTTTTACGAGCAGTACTTC.

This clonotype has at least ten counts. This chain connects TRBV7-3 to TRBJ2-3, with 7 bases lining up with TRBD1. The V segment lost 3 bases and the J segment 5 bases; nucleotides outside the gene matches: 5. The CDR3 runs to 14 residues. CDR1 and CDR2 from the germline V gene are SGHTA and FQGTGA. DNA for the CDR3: TGTGCCAGCAGCTTCGCAGGGGGTGTAGATACGCAGTATTTT. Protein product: CASSFAGGVDTQYF. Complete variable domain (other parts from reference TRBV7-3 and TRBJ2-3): GAGVSQTPSNKVTEKGKYVELRCDPISGHTALYWYRQSLGQGPEFLIYFQGTGAADDSGLPNDRFFAVRPEGSVSTLKIQRTERGDSAVYLCASSFAGGVDTQYFGPGTRLTVL.

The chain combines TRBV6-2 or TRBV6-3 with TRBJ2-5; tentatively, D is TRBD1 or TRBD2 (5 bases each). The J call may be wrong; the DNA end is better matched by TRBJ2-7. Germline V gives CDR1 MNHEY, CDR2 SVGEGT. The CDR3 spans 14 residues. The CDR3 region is CASRYKPGGYEQYF. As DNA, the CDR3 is TGTGCCAGCAGGTACAAGCCTGGGGGTTACGAGCAGTACTTC.

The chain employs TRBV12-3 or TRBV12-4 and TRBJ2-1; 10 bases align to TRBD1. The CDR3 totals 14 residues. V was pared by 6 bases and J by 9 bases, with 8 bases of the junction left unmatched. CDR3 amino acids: CASRAGTGVLEQFF. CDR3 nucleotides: TGTGCCAGCAGAGCCGGGACAGGGGTCCTTGAGCAGTTCTTC.

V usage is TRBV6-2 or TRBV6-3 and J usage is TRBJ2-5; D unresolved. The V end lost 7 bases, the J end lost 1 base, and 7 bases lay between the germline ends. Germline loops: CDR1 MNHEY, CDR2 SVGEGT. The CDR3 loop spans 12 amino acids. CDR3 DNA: TGTGCCAGCACCAGGACCCAAGAGACCCAGTACTTC. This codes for CASTRTQETQYF.

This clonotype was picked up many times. Here the CDR3 DNA reads TGTGCCAGCAGTTTAACAGGGGGGAACACTGAAGCTTTCTTT. Residues: CASSLTGGNTEAFF. The chain joins TRBV12-3 or TRBV12-4 to TRBJ1-1; 8 bases align to TRBD1. V lost 2 bases, J lost 1 base, and 0 bases stayed unmatched. This CDR3 region has 14 residues.

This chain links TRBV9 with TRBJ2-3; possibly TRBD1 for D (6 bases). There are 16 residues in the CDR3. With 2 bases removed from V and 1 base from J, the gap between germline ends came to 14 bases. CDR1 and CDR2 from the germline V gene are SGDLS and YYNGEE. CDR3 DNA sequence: TGTGCCAGCAGCGTCTTACAGGGTTTTGGCACAGATACGCAGTATTTT. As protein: CASSVLQGFGTDTQYF. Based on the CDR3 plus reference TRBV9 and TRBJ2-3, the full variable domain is DSGVTQTPKHLITATGQRVTLRCSPRSGDLSVYWYQQSLDQGLQFLIQYYNGEERAKGNILERFSAQQFPDLHSELNLSSLELGDSALYFCASSVLQGFGTDTQYFGPGTRLTVL.

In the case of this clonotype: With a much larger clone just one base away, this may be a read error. CDR3 region: CASSPYPTNKEQFF. CDR3 nucleotides: TGTGCCAGCAGCCCGTACCCTACCAACAAGGAGCAGTTCTTC. The V and J genes are TRBV27 and TRBJ2-1, with D unresolved. Germline-derived CDR1 and CDR2 are MNHEY and SMNVEV (reference sequence). The CDR3 is 14 residues long.

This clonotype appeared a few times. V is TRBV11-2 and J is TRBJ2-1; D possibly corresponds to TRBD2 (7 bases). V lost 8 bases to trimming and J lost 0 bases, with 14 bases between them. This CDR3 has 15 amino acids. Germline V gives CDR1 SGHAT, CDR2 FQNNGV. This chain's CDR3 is CASLGGATSYNEQFF. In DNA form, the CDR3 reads TGTGCCAGCCTGGGGGGGGCCACCTCCTACAATGAGCAGTTCTTC.

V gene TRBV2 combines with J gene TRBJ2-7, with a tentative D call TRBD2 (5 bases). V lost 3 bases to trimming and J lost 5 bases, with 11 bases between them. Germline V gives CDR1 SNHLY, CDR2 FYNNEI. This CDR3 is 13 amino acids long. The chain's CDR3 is CASSDLERDEQYF. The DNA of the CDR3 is TGTGCCAGCAGTGACCTAGAGAGGGACGAGCAGTACTTC. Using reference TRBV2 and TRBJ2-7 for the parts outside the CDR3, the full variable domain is EPEVTQTPSHQVTQMGQEVILRCVPISNHLYFYWYRQILGQKVEFLVSFYNNEISEKSEIFDDQFSVERPDGSNFTLKIRSTKLEDSAMYFCASSDLERDEQYFGPGTRLTVT.

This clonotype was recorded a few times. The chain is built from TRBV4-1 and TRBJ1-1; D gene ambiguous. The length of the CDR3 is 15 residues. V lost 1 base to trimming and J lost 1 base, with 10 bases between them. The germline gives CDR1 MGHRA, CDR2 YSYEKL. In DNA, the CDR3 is TGCGCCAGCAGCCAAGGGGCAGGACGGAACACTGAAGCTTTCTTT. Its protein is CASSQGAGRNTEAFF.

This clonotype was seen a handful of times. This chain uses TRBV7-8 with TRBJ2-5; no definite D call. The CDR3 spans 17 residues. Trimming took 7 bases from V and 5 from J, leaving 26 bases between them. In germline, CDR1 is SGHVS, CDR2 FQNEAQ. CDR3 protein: CASIPRRVELRRETQYF. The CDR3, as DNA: TGTGCCAGCATCCCAAGAAGGGTCGAGTTGAGAAGGGAGACCCAGTACTTC.

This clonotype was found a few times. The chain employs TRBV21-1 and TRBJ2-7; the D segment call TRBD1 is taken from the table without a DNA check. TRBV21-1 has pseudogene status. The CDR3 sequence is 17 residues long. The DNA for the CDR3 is TGTGCCAGCAGCAAAGGGGGGCGACAGGAAACCTCCTACGAGCAGTACTTC. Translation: CASSKGGRQETSYEQYF.